This TCR beta chain was observed in a study of CD8+CD57+ T cells in acquired aplastic anemia. Study context: Yields of DNA that came from sorted CD4+ and CD8+ cells averaged roughly 3 ug.

Trimming removed 6 bases from V and 0 bases from J; junction bases left unmatched: 5. This CDR3 spans 15 amino acids. CDR1 and CDR2 from the germline V gene are MNHEY and SMNVEV (reference sequence). The template used for profiling TCR beta VDJ and CDR3 was genomic DNA. TCRdb reprocessed the reads via MiXCR and lists one record per CDR3 protein. In the table there are 150,000 to 200,000 distinct CDR3 sequences, roughly 63% of which are singletons. Patients picked for sequencing had shown CD8+CD57+ cell expansion detected by flow cytometry. Each of the patients presented with severe acquired aplastic anemia. Therapy had not been given to patients before blood sampling. As for this clonotype: The antigen is unknown.

Points from the study as a whole: The study found no significant CD8+ Simpson's diversity difference between patients and controls.

The chain uses TRBV27 and TRBJ2-7, with 10 bases that match TRBD2. This TCR derives from a human donor with aplastic anemia. Sequencing used sorted CD4+, CD8+, or CD8+CD57+ T cells (not recorded which) from PBMCs. The CDR3 reads CASSISGGISYEQYF. CDR3 coding DNA: TGTGCCAGCAGCATTAGCGGGGGGATCTCCTACGAGCAGTACTTC.